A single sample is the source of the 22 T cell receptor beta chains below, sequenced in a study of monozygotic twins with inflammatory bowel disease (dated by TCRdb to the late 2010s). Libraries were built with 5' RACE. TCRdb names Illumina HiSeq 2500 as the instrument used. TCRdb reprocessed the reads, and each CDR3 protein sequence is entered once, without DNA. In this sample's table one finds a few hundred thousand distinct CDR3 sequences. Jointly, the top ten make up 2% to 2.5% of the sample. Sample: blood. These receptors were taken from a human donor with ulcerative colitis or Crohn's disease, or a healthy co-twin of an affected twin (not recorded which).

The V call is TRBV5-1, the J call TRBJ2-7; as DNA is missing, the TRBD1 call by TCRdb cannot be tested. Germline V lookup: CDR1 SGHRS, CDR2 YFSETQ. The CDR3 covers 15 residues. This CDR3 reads CASSDIQGATGEQYF.

The CDR3 is CASSLGVPGTIGNQPQHF. The chain couples TRBV11-1 to TRBJ1-5; checking the TCRdb D call of TRBD1 is not possible without DNA. The CDR3 contains 18 residues. The germline V gene has CDR1 SGHAT and CDR2 FQDESV (reference sequence).

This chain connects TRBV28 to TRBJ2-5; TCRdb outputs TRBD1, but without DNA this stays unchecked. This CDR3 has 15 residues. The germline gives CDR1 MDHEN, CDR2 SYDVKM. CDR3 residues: CASSSPRGAFETQYF.

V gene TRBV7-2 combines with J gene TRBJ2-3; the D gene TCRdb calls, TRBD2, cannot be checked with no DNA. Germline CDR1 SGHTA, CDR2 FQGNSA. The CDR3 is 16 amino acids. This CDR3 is CASGRERGISTDTQYF.

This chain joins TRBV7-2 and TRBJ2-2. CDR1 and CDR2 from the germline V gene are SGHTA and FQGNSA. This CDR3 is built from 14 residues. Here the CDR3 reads CASSPHWVGGELFF.

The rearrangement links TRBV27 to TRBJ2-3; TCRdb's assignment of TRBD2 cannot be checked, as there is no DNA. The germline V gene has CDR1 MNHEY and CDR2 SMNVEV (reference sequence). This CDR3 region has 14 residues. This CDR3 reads CAARKRERADTQYF.

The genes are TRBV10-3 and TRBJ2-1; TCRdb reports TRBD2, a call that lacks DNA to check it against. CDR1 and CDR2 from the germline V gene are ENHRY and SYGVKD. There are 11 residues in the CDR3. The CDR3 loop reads CASGTYNEQFF.

CDR3 residues: CASSFHLRGTGELFF. The chain employs TRBV5-1 and TRBJ2-2. The CDR3 contains 15 residues. Germline loops: CDR1 SGHRS, CDR2 YFSETQ.

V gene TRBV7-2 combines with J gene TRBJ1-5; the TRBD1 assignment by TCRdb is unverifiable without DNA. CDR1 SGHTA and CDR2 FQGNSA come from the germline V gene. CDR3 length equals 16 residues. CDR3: CASSLEGQGRSQPQHF. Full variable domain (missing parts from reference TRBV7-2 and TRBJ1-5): GAGVSQSPSNKVTEKGKDVELRCDPISGHTALYWYRQSLGQGLEFLIYFQGNSAPDKSGLPSDRFSAERTGGSVSTLTIQRTQQEDSAVYLCASSLEGQGRSQPQHFGDGTRLSIL.

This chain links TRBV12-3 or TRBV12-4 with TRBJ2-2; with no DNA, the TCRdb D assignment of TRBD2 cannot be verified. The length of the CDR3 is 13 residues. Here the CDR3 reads CASSPLVTGELFF.

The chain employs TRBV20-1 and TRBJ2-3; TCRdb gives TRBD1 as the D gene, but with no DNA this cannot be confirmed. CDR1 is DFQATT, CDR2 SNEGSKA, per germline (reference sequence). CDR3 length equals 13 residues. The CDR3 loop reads CSASAGASDTQYF.

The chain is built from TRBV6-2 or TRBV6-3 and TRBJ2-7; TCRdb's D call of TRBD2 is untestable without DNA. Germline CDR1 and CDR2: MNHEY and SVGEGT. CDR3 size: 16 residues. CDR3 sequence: CASRTPQGGRLYEQYF.

The CDR3 loop reads CASSVEIRGASSTDTQYF. The J gene is TRBJ2-3, the V gene TRBV9; TCRdb's assignment of TRBD1 cannot be checked, as there is no DNA. This CDR3 region has 18 residues. CDR1 is SGDLS, CDR2 YYNGEE, per germline.

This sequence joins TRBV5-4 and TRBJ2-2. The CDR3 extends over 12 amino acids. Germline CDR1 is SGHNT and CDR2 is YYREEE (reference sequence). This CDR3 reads CASSVLAGELFF.

CDR3 in amino acids: CSVRDSSYNEQFF. V is TRBV29-1 and J is TRBJ2-1; TCRdb picks TRBD1, but there is no DNA to check that call. The CDR3 has 13 residues. Germline CDR1 is SQVTM and CDR2 is ANQGSEA.

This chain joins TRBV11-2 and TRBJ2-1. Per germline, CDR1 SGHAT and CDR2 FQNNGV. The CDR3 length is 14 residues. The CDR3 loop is CASSIGGLHNEQFF.

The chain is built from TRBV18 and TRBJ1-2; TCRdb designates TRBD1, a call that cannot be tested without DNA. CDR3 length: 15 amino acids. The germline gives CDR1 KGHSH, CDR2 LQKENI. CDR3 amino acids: CASSPLQGQAYGYTF. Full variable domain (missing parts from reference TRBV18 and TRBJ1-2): NAGVMQNPRHLVRRRGQEARLRCSPMKGHSHVYWYRQLPEEGLKFMVYLQKENIIDESGMPKERFSAEFPKEGPSILRIQQVVRGDSAAYFCASSPLQGQAYGYTFGSGTRLTVV.

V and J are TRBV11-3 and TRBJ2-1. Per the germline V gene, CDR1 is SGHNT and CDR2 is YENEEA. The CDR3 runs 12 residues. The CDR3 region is CASSLVDHEQFF.

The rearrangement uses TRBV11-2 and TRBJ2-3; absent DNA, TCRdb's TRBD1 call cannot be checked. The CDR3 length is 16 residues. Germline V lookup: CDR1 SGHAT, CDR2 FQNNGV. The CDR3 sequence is CASSLGLGRPQDTQYF.

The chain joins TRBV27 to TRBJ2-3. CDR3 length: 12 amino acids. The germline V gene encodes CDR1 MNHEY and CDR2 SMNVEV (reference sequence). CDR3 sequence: CATGLATDTQYF.

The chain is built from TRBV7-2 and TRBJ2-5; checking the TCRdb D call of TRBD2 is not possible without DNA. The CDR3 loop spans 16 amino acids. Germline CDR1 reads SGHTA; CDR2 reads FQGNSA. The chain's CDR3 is CASSPGLAAFQETQYF.

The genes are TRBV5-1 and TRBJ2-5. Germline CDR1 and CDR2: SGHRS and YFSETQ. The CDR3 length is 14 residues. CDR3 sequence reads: CASSLGTSQETQYF.